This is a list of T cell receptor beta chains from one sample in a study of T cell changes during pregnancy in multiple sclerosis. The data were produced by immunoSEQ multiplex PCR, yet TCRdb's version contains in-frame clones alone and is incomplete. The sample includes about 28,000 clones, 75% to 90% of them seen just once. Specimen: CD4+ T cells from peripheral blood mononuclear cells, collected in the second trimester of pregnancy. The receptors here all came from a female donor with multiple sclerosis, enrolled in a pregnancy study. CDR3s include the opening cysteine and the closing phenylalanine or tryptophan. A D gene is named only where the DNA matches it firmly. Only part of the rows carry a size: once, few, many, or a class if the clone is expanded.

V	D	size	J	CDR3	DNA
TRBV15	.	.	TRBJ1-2	CATSIFPHRGQKNYGYTF	TGTGCCACCAGCATTTTCCCCCATCGTGGACAGAAAAACTATGGCTACACCTTC
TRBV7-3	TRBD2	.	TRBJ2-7	CASSPGTSGHEQYF	TGTGCCAGCAGCCCCGGGACTAGCGGCCACGAGCAGTACTTC
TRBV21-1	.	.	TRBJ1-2	CASTSARGEPKNYGYTF	TGTGCCAGCACCTCGGCCAGGGGAGAACCCAAGAACTATGGCTACACCTTC
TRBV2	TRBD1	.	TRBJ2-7	CASSRDRFNEQYF	TGTGCCAGCAGCCGGGACAGGTTCAACGAGCAGTACTTC
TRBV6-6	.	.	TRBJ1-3	CASSLDTGNTIYF	TGTGCCAGCAGCCTCGACACTGGAAACACCATATATTTT
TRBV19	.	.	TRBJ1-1	CASSIGNPRRPKDTEAFF	TGTGCCAGTAGTATAGGAAACCCCCGCAGGCCCAAGGACACTGAAGCTTTCTTT
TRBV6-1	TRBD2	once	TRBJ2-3	CASSGEGLAGGYSTDTQYF	TGTGCCAGCAGTGGAGAGGGACTAGCGGGGGGCTATAGCACAGATACGCAGTATTTT
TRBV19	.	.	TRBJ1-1	CASSIRALGAGPWNTEAFF	TGTGCCAGTAGTATCCGGGCTTTGGGGGCAGGACCATGGAACACTGAAGCTTTCTTT
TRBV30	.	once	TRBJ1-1	CAWTRGPEAFF	TGTGCCTGGACCAGGGGCCCTGAAGCTTTCTTT
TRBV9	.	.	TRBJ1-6	CASSGSPQPLSYNSPLHF	TGTGCCAGCAGCGGCAGCCCACAGCCCCTGTCCTATAATTCACCCCTCCACTTT
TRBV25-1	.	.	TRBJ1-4	CASSEFRAGNEKLFF	TGTGCCAGCAGTGAATTCAGGGCAGGGAACGAAAAACTGTTTTTT
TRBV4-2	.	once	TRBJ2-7	CASKYREGTEQYF	TGTGCCAGCAAGTACAGGGAAGGGACGGAGCAGTACTTC
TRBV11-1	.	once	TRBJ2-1	CASSPQTGTRPFF	TGTGCCAGCAGCCCGCAGACCGGGACACGTCCGTTCTTC
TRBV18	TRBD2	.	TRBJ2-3	CASSPNRGGATDTQYF	TGTGCCAGCTCACCAAACCGCGGGGGGGCGACAGATACGCAGTATTTT
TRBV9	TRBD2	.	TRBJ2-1	CASSARGAGGLNEQFF	TGTGCCAGCAGTGCCAGAGGGGCGGGGGGGCTCAATGAGCAGTTCTTC
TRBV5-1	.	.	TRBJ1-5	CASSPGVNRLNQPQHF	TGCGCCAGCAGCCCGGGGGTCAACAGACTTAATCAGCCCCAGCATTTT
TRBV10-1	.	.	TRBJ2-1	CASSETARDEQFF	TGCGCCAGCAGTGAGACCGCGAGGGATGAGCAGTTCTTC
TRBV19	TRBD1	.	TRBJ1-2	CASSIHRGLEGYTF	TGTGCCAGTAGTATCCACAGGGGGCTGGAAGGCTACACCTTC
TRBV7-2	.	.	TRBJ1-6	CASSLGLRRSGSPLHF	TGTGCCAGCAGCTTAGGGTTGAGGAGGTCGGGATCACCCCTCCACTTT
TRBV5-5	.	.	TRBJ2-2	CASSPLSNTGELFF	TGTGCCAGCAGCCCCCTATCGAACACCGGGGAGCTGTTTTTT
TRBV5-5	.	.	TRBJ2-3	CASSLNTDTQYF	TGTGCCAGCAGCCTAAACACAGATACGCAGTATTTT
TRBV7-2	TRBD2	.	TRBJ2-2	CASSFPGLAGGPGTGELFF	TGTGCCAGCAGCTTCCCCGGACTAGCGGGGGGGCCGGGCACCGGGGAGCTGTTTTTT
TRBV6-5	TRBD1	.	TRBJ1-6	CASSPGTVLSPLHF	TGTGCCAGCAGTCCCGGGACAGTCCTTTCACCCCTCCACTTT
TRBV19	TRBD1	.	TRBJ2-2	CASSKGQGGGELFF	TGTGCCAGTAGTAAGGGACAGGGCGGCGGGGAGCTGTTTTTT
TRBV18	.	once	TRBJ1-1	CASSPGTTMNTEAFF	TGTGCCAGCTCGCCCGGGACAACGATGAACACTGAAGCTTTCTTT
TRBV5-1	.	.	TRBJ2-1	CASSSQGYDNEQFF	TGCGCCAGCAGCAGTCAGGGCTATGACAATGAGCAGTTCTTC
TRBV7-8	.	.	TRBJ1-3	CASSTGTSSGNTIYF	TGTGCCAGCAGCACCGGGACAAGCTCTGGAAACACCATATATTTT
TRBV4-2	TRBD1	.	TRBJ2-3	CASSQEATGYDVRDTQYF	TGTGCCAGCAGCCAAGAGGCGACAGGGTACGACGTACGAGATACGCAGTATTTT
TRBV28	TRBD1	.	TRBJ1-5	CASSSLTGGNQPQHF	TGTGCCAGCAGTTCCCTAACAGGGGGCAATCAGCCCCAGCATTTT
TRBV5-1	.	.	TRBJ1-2	CASSLVPNRPGDYTF	TGCGCCAGCAGCTTGGTCCCTAACAGGCCGGGGGATTACACCTTC
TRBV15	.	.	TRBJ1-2	CATSRGTGYPYGYTF	TGTGCCACCAGCAGAGGTACAGGGTATCCCTATGGCTACACCTTC
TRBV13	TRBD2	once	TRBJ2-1	CASSLTWSSGGKVDEQFF	TGTGCCAGCAGCTTAACCTGGAGTAGCGGGGGGAAAGTGGATGAGCAGTTCTTC
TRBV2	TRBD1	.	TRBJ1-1	CAGSGTGGWTEAFF	TGTGCCGGCTCCGGGACAGGGGGCTGGACTGAAGCTTTCTTT
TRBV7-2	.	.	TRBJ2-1	CASSPQGNEQFF	TGTGCCAGCAGTCCACAGGGTAATGAGCAGTTCTTC
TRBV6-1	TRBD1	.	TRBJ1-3	CASPKPGGVGNTIYF	TGTGCCAGCCCTAAACCAGGGGGCGTCGGAAACACCATATATTTT
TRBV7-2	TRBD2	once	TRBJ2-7	CASSLVTSESYEQYF	TGTGCCAGCAGCTTAGTCACTAGCGAATCCTACGAGCAGTACTTC
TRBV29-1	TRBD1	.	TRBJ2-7	CSVENRGPVYEQYF	TGCAGCGTGGAAAACAGGGGCCCCGTTTACGAGCAGTACTTC
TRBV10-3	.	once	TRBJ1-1	CAMTSNTEAFF	TGTGCCATGACATCGAACACTGAAGCTTTCTTT